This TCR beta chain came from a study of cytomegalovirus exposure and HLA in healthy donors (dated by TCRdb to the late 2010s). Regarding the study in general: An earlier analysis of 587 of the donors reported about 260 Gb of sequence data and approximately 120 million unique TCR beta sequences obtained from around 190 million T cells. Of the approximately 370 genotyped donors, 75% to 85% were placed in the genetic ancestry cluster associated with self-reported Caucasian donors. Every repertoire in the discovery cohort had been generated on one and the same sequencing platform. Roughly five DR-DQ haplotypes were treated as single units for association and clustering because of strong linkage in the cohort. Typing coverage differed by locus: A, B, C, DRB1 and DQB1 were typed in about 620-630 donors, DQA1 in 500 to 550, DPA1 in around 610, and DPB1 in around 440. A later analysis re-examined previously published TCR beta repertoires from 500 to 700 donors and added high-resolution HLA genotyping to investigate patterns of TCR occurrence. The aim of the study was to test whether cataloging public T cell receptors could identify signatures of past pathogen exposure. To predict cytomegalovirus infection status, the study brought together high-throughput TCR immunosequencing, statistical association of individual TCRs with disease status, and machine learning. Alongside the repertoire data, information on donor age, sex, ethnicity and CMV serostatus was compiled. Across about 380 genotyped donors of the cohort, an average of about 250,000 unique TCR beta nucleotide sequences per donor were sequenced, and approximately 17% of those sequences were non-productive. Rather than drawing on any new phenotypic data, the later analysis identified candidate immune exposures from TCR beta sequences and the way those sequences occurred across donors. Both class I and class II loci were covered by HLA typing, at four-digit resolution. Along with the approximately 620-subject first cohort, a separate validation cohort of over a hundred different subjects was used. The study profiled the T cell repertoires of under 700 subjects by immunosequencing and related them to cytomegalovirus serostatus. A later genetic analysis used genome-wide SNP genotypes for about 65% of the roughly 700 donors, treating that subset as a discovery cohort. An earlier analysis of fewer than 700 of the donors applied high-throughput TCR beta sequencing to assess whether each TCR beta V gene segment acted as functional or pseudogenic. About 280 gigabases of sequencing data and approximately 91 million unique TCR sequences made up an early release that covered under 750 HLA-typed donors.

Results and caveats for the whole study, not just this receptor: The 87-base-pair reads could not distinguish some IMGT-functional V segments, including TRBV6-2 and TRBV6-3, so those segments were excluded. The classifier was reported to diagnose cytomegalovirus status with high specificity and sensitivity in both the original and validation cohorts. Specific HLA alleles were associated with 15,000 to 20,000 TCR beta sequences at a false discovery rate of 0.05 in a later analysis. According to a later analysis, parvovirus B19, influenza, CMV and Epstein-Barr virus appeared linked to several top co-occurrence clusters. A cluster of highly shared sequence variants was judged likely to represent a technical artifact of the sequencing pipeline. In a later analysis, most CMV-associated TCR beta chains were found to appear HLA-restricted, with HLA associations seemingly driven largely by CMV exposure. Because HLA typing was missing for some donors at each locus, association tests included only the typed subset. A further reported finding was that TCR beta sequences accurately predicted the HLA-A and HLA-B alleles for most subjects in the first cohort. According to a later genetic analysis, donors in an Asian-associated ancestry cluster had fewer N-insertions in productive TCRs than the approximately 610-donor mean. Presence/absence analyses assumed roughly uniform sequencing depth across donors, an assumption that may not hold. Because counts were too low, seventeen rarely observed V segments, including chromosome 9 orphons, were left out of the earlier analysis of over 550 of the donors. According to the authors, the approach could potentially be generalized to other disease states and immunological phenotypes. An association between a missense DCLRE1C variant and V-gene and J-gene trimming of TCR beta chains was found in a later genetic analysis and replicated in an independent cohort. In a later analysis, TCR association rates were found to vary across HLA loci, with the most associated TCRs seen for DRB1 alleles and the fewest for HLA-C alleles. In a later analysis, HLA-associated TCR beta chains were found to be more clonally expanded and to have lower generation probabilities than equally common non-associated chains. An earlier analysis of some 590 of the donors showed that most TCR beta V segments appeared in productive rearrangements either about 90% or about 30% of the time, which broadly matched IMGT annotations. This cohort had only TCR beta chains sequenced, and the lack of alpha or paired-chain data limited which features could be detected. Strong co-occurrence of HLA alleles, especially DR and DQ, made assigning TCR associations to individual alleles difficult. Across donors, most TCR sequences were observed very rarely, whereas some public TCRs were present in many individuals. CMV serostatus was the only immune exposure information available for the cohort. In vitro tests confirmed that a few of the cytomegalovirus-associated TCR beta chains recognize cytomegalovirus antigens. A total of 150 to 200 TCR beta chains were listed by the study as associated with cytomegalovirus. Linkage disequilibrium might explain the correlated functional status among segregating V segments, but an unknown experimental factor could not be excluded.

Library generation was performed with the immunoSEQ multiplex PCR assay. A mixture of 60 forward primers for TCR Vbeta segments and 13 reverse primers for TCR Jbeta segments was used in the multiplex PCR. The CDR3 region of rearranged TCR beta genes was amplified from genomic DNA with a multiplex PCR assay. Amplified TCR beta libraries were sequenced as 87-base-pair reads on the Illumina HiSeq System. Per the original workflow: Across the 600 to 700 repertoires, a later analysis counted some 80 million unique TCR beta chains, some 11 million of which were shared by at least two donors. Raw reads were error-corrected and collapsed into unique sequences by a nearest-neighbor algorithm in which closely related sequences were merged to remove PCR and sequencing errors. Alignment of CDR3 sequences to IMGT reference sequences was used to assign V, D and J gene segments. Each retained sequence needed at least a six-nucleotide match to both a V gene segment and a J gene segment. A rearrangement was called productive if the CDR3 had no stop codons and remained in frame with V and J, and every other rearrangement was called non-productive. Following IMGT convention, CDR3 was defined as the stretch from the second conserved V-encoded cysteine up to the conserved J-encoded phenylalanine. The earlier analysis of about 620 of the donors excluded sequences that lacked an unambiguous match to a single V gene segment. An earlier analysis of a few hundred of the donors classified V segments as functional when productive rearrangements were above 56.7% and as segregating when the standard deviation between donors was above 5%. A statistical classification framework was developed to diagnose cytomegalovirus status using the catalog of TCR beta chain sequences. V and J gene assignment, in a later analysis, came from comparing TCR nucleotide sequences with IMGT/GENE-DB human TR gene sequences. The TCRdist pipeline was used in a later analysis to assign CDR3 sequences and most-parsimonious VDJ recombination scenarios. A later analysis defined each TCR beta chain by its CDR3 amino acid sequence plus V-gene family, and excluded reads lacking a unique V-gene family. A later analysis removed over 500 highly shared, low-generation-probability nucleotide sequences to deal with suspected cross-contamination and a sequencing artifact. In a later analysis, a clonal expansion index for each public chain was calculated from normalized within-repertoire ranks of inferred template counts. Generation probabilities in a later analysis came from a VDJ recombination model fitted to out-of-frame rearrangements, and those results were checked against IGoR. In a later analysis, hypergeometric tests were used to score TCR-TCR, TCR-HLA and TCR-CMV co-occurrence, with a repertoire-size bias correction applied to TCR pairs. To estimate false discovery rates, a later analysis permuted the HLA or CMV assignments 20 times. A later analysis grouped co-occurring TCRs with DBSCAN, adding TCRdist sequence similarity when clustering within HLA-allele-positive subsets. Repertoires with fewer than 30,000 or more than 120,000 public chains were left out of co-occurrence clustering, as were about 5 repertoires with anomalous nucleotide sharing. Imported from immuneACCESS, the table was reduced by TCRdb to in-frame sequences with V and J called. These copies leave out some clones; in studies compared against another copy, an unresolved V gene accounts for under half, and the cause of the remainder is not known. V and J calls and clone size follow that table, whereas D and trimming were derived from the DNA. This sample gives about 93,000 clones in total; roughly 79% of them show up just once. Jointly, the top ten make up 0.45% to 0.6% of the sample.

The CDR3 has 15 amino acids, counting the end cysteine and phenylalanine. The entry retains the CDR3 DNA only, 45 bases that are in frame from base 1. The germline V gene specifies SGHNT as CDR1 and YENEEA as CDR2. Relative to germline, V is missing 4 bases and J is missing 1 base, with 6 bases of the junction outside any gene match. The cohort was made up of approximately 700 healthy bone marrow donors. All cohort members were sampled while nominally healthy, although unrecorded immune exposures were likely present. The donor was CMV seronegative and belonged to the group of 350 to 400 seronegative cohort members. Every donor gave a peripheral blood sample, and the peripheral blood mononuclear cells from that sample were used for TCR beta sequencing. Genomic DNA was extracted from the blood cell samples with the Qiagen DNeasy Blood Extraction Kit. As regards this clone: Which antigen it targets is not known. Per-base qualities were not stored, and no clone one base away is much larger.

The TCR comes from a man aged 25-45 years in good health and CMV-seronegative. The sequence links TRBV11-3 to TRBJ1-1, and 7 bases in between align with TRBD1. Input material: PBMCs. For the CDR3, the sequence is CASSSGPGGNTEAFF. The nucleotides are TGTGCCAGCAGCTCAGGACCAGGGGGGAACACTGAAGCTTTCTTT.